A selection of T cell receptor beta chains follows, all from one sample in a study of blood T cell repertoires in COVID-19. Measured with immunoSEQ multiplex PCR; TCRdb has only the in-frame clones, and not every one. The profile covers roughly 160,000 clones, with around 84% appearing a single time and 0.58% taken by the ten largest. The material sequenced was peripheral blood. The source is a man aged 55 to 70 with COVID-19, enrolled during active disease. Both conserved end residues are part of each CDR3. Each record gives: clone size, J gene, D gene, V gene, CDR3 protein, CDR3 DNA. A D gene is named only where the DNA matches it firmly. Expanded clones are given a class, and other clones once, few, many or no size at all.

>-|TRBJ2-7|-|TRBV3-1/TRBV3-2
CASSQGVVGSYEQYF
TGTGCCAGCAGCCAAGGAGTGGTCGGCTCCTACGAGCAGTACTTC
>-|TRBJ1-1|-|TRBV7-7
CASSFSLNTEAFF
TGTGCTAGCAGCTTTAGTCTGAACACTGAAGCTTTCTTT
>-|TRBJ2-7|TRBD2|TRBV4-3
CASSRGTSGIGEQYF
TGCGCCAGCAGCCGGGGGACTAGCGGGATAGGCGAGCAGTACTTC
>-|TRBJ2-3|-|TRBV28
CASIEGGTDTQYF
TGTGCCAGCATCGAAGGGGGCACAGATACGCAGTATTTT
>-|TRBJ2-7|-|TRBV6-5
CASSYSVPDRSYEQYF
TGTGCCAGCAGTTACTCCGTCCCAGACAGGAGCTACGAGCAGTACTTC
>-|TRBJ1-3|TRBD1|TRBV18
CASSFTGDSGNTIYF
TGTGCCAGCTCATTCACAGGGGACTCTGGAAACACCATATATTTT
>few|TRBJ1-5|-|TRBV12-2
CASRLILDRVGQPQHF
TGTGCAAGTCGCTTAATTCTCGACAGGGTCGGTCAGCCCCAGCATTTT
>-|TRBJ1-1|-|TRBV7-8
CASSSPSRGGGTEAFF
TGTGCCAGCAGCTCTCCATCCAGGGGAGGGGGTACTGAAGCTTTCTTT
>-|TRBJ1-2|-|TRBV10-3
CAINDGGSSGYTF
TGTGCCATCAACGACGGGGGGTCCTCTGGCTACACCTTC
>-|TRBJ1-6|TRBD1|TRBV28
CASTPYGQGGSPLHF
TGTGCCAGCACTCCATACGGGCAGGGGGGTTCACCCCTCCACTTT
>once|TRBJ2-2|TRBD2|TRBV2
CASTWTSGRAGELFF
TGTGCCAGCACCTGGACTAGCGGGAGGGCCGGGGAGCTGTTTTTT
>-|TRBJ2-7|TRBD2|TRBV6-5
CASRPPSGYEQYF
TGTGCCAGCAGGCCCCCTAGCGGCTACGAGCAGTACTTC
>-|TRBJ1-4|-|TRBV27
CASSSYAAEDEKLFF
TGTGCCAGCAGTAGCTACGCAGCGGAGGATGAAAAACTGTTTTTT
>-|TRBJ2-7|TRBD2|TRBV6-1
CASSEITSALVEQYF
TGTGCCAGCAGTGAAATCACTAGCGCTTTGGTCGAGCAGTACTTC
>-|TRBJ1-3|-|TRBV7-9
CASSFPRSSGNTIYF
TGTGCCAGCAGTTTCCCACGTAGCTCTGGAAACACCATATATTTT
>-|TRBJ2-5|-|TRBV18
CASSPTNIIGGPRETQYF
TGTGCCAGCTCACCCACCAACATTATCGGGGGGCCTCGGGAGACCCAGTACTTC
>once|TRBJ1-4|-|TRBV9
CASSPSSGDNEKLFF
TGTGCCAGCAGCCCTTCTTCAGGCGACAATGAAAAACTGTTTTTT
>-|TRBJ2-3|TRBD2|TRBV5-6
CASSIKLAVGTDTQYF
TGTGCCAGCAGCATCAAACTAGCGGTGGGCACAGATACGCAGTATTTT
>-|TRBJ1-3|-|TRBV7-8
CASSPISGSGNTIYF
TGTGCCAGCAGCCCCATAAGCGGCTCTGGAAACACCATATATTTT
>-|TRBJ1-1|-|TRBV7-9
CASSYLQGTNTEAFF
TGTGCCAGCAGCTACCTACAGGGTACGAACACTGAAGCTTTCTTT
>-|TRBJ2-5|TRBD2|TRBV4-2
CASSHATTSGKETQYF
TGTGCCAGCAGCCACGCCACTACTAGCGGGAAGGAGACCCAGTACTTC
>-|TRBJ1-1|TRBD1|TRBV5-1
CASSRTGDQTEAFF
TGCGCCAGCAGCCGGACAGGGGACCAGACTGAAGCTTTCTTT
>-|TRBJ1-1|TRBD1|TRBV28
CASSPGAGDRGRYEAFF
TGTGCCAGCAGCCCCGGGGCCGGGGACAGGGGCCGCTATGAAGCTTTCTTT
>-|TRBJ1-1|-|TRBV6-1
CASSELLAFF
TGTGCCAGCAGTGAATTATTAGCTTTCTTT
>-|TRBJ2-2|-|TRBV2
CASTLTTGTGELFF
TGTGCCAGCACGTTGACTACAGGGACCGGGGAGCTGTTTTTT
>few|TRBJ1-6|-|TRBV3-1/TRBV3-2
CASSLTIYNSPLHF
TGTGCCAGCAGCCTGACAATATATAATTCACCCCTCCACTTT
>-|TRBJ2-1|TRBD2|TRBV27
CASSLGLARYNEQFF
TGTGCCAGCAGCTTGGGACTAGCGAGATACAATGAGCAGTTCTTC
>-|TRBJ2-7|-|TRBV5-5
CASSPTVYEQYF
TGTGCCAGCAGCCCGACAGTCTACGAGCAGTACTTC
>-|TRBJ2-2|-|TRBV3-1/TRBV3-2
CASSRTTGTGELFF
TGTGCCAGCAGCCGGACTACGGGCACCGGGGAGCTGTTTTTT
>-|TRBJ2-7|-|TRBV5-1
CASSLGGGAKQYEQYF
TGCGCCAGCAGCTTAGGAGGGGGGGCCAAACAGTACGAGCAGTACTTC
>-|TRBJ2-1|TRBD2|TRBV6-6
CASSYRTSGGGNEQFF
TGTGCCAGCAGTTACCGGACTAGCGGGGGGGGAAATGAGCAGTTCTTC
>once|TRBJ1-2|TRBD1|TRBV2
CASESGGLGYTF
TGTGCCAGCGAGTCAGGGGGCCTTGGCTACACCTTC
>-|TRBJ1-6|-|TRBV4-2
CASSQEFVRVGSPLHF
TGTGCCAGCAGCCAAGAGTTTGTCAGGGTTGGGTCACCCCTCCACTTT
>-|TRBJ2-7|-|TRBV12-3/TRBV12-4
CASSQVGEQYF
TGTGCCAGCAGCCAGGTTGGCGAGCAGTACTTC
>-|TRBJ2-7|-|TRBV6-2/TRBV6-3
CASSRSYRGLEQYF
TGTGCCAGCAGCCGATCTTACAGGGGACTTGAGCAGTACTTC
>few|TRBJ1-2|-|TRBV27
CASSLEGFGGYTF
TGTGCCAGCAGTTTAGAGGGTTTCGGTGGCTACACCTTC
>-|TRBJ1-1|-|TRBV29-1
CSVGQAMNTEAFF
TGCAGCGTTGGACAGGCGATGAACACTGAAGCTTTCTTT
>-|TRBJ2-1|TRBD1|TRBV5-1
CASSRTGGKYNEQFF
TGCGCCAGCAGCAGGACAGGGGGCAAATACAATGAGCAGTTCTTC
>few|TRBJ2-5|TRBD2|TRBV9
CASSVSGGRQETQYF
TGTGCCAGCAGCGTTAGCGGGGGCCGACAAGAGACCCAGTACTTC
>once|TRBJ2-3|-|TRBV11-2
CASARAPADTQYF
TGTGCCAGTGCAAGAGCCCCCGCAGATACGCAGTATTTT
>-|TRBJ1-4|-|TRBV6-5
CASSYSGAPVEKLFF
TGTGCCAGCAGTTACTCGGGGGCCCCCGTCGAAAAACTGTTTTTT
>few|TRBJ2-7|-|TRBV5-4
CASSPGHTYEQYF
TGTGCCAGCAGCCCGGGACACACCTACGAGCAGTACTTC
>-|TRBJ1-3|TRBD1|TRBV7-2
CASSLGDRVGSGNTIYF
TGTGCCAGCAGCTTAGGGGACAGGGTCGGATCTGGAAACACCATATATTTT
>-|TRBJ1-2|-|TRBV4-3
CASSQVTARINYGYTF
TGCGCCAGCAGCCAAGTGACAGCCCGGATAAACTATGGCTACACCTTC
>-|TRBJ2-7|TRBD1|TRBV7-9
CASAGVRGRREQYF
TGTGCCAGCGCAGGAGTGAGGGGGCGGCGAGAGCAGTACTTC